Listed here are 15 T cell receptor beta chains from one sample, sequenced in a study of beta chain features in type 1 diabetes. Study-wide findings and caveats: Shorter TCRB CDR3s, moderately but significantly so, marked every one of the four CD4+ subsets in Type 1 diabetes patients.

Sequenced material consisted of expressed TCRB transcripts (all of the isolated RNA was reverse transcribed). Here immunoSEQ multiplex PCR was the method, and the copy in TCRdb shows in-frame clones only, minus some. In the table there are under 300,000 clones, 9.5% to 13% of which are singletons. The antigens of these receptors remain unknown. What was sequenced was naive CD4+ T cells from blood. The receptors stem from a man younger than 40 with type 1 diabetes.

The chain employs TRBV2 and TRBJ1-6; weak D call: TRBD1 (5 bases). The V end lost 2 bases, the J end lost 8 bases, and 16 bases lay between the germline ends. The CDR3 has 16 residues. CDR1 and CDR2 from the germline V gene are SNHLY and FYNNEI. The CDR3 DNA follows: TGTGCCAGCAGTGAAACAAGGGGAAGATCGTATTCACCCCTCCACTTT. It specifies CASSETRGRSYSPLHF.

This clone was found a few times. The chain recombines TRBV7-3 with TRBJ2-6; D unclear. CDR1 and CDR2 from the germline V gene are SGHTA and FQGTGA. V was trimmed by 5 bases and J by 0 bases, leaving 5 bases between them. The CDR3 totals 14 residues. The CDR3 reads CASSRASGANVLTF. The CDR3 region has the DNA TGTGCCAGCAGCCGCGCCTCTGGGGCCAACGTCCTGACTTTC.

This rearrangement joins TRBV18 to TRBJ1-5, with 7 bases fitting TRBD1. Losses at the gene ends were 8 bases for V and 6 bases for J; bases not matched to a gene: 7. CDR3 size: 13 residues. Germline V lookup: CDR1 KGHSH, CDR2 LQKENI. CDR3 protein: CASTLDRSQPQHF. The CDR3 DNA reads TGTGCCAGCACGTTGGACAGGAGTCAGCCCCAGCATTTT.

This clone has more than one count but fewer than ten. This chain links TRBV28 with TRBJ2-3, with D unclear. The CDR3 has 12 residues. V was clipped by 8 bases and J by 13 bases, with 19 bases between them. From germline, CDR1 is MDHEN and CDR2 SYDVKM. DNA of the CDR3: TGTGCCAGCGCCCCACATGGCAAGTTGGAGTATTTT. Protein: CASAPHGKLEYF.

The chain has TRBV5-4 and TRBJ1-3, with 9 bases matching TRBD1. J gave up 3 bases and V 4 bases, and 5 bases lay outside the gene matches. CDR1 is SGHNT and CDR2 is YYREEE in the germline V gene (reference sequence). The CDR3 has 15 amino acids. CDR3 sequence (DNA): TGTGCCAGCAGCCTCGGGACAGGGCTTGGAAACACCATATATTTT. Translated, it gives CASSLGTGLGNTIYF. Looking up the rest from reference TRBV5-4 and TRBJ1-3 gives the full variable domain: ETGVTQSPTHLIKTRGQQVTLRCSSQSGHNTVSWYQQALGQGPQFIFQYYREEENGRGNFPPRFSGLQFPNYSSELNVNALELDDSALYLCASSLGTGLGNTIYFGEGSWLTVV.

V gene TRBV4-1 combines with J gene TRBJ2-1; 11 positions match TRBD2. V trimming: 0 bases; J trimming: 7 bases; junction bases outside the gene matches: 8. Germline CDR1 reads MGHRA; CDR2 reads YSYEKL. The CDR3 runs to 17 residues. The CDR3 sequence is CASSQDGTSGGGNEQFF. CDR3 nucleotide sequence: TGCGCCAGCAGCCAAGACGGTACTAGCGGGGGAGGGAATGAGCAGTTCTTC.

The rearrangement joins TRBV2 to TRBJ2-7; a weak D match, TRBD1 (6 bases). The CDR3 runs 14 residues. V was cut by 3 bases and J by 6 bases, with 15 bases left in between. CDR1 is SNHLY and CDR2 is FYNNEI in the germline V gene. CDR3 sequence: CASSDQGHGVEQYF. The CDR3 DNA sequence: TGTGCCAGCAGTGACCAGGGACACGGGGTCGAGCAGTACTTC.

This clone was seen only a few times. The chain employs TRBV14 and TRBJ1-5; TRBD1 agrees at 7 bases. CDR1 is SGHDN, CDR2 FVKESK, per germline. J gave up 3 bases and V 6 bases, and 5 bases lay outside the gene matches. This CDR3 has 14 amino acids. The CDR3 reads CASSQTGFNQPQHF. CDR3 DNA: TGTGCCAGCAGTCAGACAGGGTTCAATCAGCCCCAGCATTTT.

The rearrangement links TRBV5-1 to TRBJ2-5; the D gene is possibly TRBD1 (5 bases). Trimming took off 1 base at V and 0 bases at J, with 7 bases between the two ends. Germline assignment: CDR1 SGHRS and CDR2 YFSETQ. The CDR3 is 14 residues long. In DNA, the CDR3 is TGCGCCAGCAGCTTGAGGACAAACCAAGAGACCCAGTACTTC. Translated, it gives CASSLRTNQETQYF.

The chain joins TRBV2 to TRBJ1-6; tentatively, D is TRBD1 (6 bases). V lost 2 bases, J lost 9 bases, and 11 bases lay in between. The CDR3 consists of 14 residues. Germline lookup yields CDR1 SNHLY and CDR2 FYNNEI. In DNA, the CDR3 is TGTGCCAGCAGTGAAACAGGGTCGGGTTCACCCCTCCACTTT. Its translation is CASSETGSGSPLHF.

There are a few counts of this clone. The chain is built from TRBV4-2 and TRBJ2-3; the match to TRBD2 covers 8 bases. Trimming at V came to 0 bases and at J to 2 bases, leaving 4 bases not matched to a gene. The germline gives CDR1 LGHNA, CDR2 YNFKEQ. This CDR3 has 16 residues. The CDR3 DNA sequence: TGTGCCAGCAGCCAAGACGGGGGGGCCCACACAGATACGCAGTATTTT. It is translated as CASSQDGGAHTDTQYF.

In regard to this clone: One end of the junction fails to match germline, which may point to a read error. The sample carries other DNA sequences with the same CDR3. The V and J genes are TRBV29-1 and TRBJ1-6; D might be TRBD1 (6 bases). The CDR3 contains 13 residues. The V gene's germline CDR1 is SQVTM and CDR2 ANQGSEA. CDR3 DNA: TGCAGCGTCAGGGGACACCTTAATTCCCCCCTCCACTTT. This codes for CSVRGHLNSPLHF.

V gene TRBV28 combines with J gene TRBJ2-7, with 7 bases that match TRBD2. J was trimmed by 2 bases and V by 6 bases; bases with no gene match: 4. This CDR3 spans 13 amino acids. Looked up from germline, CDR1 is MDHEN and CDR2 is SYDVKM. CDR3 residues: CASSPSGTYEQYF. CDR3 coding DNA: TGTGCCAGCAGCCCTAGCGGTACCTACGAGCAGTACTTC.

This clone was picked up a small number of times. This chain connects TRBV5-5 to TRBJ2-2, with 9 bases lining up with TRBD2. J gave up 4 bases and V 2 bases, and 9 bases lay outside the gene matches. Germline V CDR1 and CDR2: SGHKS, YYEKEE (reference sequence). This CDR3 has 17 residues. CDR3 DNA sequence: TGTGCCAGCAGCTTACCTAGCGGGACAGCATTCACCGGGGAGCTGTTTTTT. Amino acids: CASSLPSGTAFTGELFF.

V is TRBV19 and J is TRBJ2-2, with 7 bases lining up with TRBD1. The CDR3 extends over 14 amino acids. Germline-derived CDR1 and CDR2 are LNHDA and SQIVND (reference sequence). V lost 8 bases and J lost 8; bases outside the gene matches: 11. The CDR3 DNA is TGTGCCAGTTGGCATTACAGGGGTACGGGGGAGCTGTTTTTT. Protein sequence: CASWHYRGTGELFF.